Shown below are 5 T cell receptor beta chains from a single sample sequenced in a study of beta chain features in type 1 diabetes. The isolated RNA, all of it, was reverse transcribed, so expressed TCRB transcripts were what got sequenced. Clones were read by immunoSEQ multiplex PCR, and TCRdb kept only the in-frame ones, dropping some. Of 300,000 to 400,000 clones in the sample, approximately 11% were seen once. The sequenced sample was naive CD4+ T cells from blood. The receptors were sampled from a woman between 25 and 40 years old in good health.

This clone came up a few times. The chain couples TRBV10-3 to TRBJ2-2; TRBD1 matches at 8 bases. Germline CDR1 and CDR2: ENHRY and SYGVKD. Trimming cost V 2 bases and J 1 base; bases outside gene matches: 0. The CDR3 sequence is 15 residues long. The CDR3 here is CAISEGQGNTGELFF. CDR3 sequence (DNA): TGTGCCATCAGTGAGGGACAGGGGAACACCGGGGAGCTGTTTTTT.

There are a few counts of this clone. The chain uses TRBV13 and TRBJ2-7, with D perhaps TRBD2 (6 bases). Germline assignment: CDR1 PRHDT and CDR2 FYEKMQ (reference sequence). This CDR3 is 14 amino acids long. Trimming took 5 bases from V and 6 from J, leaving 17 bases between them. CDR3 bases: TGTGCCAGCAGCCTCTCCGGGGGTAGCGGCGAGCAGTACTTC. Translation gives CASSLSGGSGEQYF.

This chain connects TRBV7-2 to TRBJ2-2, with D uncertain. V was pared by 5 bases and J by 3 bases, with 4 bases between. This CDR3 region has 12 residues. CDR1 SGHTA and CDR2 FQGNSA come from the germline V gene. CDR3 amino acids: CASSLYTGELFF. The CDR3 DNA sequence: TGTGCCAGCAGCCTATACACCGGGGAGCTGTTTTTT.

The chain combines TRBV4-3 with TRBJ1-2, with D tentatively TRBD1 (5 bases). The germline V gene has CDR1 LGHNA and CDR2 YSLEER. Trimming removed 4 bases from V and 4 bases from J, with 19 bases in between. This CDR3 is 16 amino acids long. The CDR3 DNA is TGCGCCAGCAGCCTCCTGCGTGCGGGGGGGGGCTATGGCTACACCTTC. Residues: CASSLLRAGGGYGYTF.

This clone was seen a few times. The V call is TRBV7-3, the J call TRBJ2-1, with TRBD2 as a possible D gene (5 bases). The germline V gene encodes CDR1 SGHTA and CDR2 FQGTGA. CDR3 length: 14 amino acids. V was trimmed by 3 bases and J by 7 bases, leaving 13 bases between them. CDR3 nucleotides: TGTGCCAGCAGCTTTGGGCAGGACTGGAATGAGCAGTTCTTC. This translates into CASSFGQDWNEQFF.